The present T cell receptor (beta chain) was sequenced within a study of T cells in narcolepsy. As for the study in general: Healthy controls were enrolled alongside patients with narcolepsy type 1 or type 2.

Sequenced by immunoSEQ multiplex PCR; TCRdb stores in-frame clones only, minus some. The data hold 34,000 or so clones, with almost 80% observed a single time. The length of the CDR3 is 15 residues. CDR1 SNHLY and CDR2 FYNNEI come from the germline V gene. Trimming removed 3 bases from V and 0 bases from J, with 10 bases in between. This clone was seen only a few times. Specimen: memory (CD45RA-) CD4+ T cells from blood. The V gene is TRBV2, the J gene TRBJ2-3, with D perhaps matching TRBD2 (6 bases). The source is a human donor in good health. CDR3 in amino acids: CASSEASDSTDTQYF. CDR3 DNA sequence: TGTGCCAGCAGTGAGGCTAGCGATAGCACAGATACGCAGTATTTT.